The T cell receptor beta chain described here comes from a study of shared clonotypes between healthy human individuals. Terminally differentiated effector memory CD45RA+ cells were excluded by CCR7 positive selection of CD45RO-negative cells. Clones were sequenced by immunoSEQ multiplex PCR, and TCRdb holds only the in-frame ones, with some missing. The repertoire has about 2.2 million clones, approximately 92% of them found once; the top ten carry about 1.6%. A remark on this clone: Its antigen remains unidentified.

Germline assignment: CDR1 MNHEY and CDR2 SMNVEV (reference sequence). The CDR3 sequence is 16 residues long. The trim removed 5 bases at V and 2 bases at J, leaving 9 bases unmatched. The study, taken as a whole, reports: Generally, estimated richness proved larger in naive subsets than it did in memory subsets.

Sequenced sample: naive CD8+ T cells from PBMCs. V and J are TRBV27 and TRBJ2-3; 8 bases map to TRBD2. The TCR originated in a man aged 18 to 29 in good health. Some clones in this sample may be carry-over from other donors' samples. The DNA of the CDR3 is TGTGCCAGCAGTCCTCCATTAGCGGGACTCACAGATACGCAGTATTTT. Translating it yields CASSPPLAGLTDTQYF.